The 5 T cell receptor beta chains presented below share a single source sample, sequenced in a study of T cells and copy number aberrations in small-cell lung cancer. Using immunoSEQ multiplex PCR, the repertoire was profiled, and TCRdb retains in-frame clones only, with some absent. The data contain several thousand clones, approximately 85% of them singletons. Sequenced: normal tissue next to the tumor. Source of these receptors: a woman aged 50 to 60 with small cell lung cancer.

The chain is built from TRBV5-4 and TRBJ1-4, with 7 bases aligning to TRBD1. The CDR3 is 15 residues long. V was clipped by 4 bases and J by 4 bases; unmatched bases: 7. From germline, CDR1 is SGHNT and CDR2 YYREEE (reference sequence). The CDR3, as DNA: TGTGCCAGCAGCCAAAACAGGGGTCTTAATGAAAAACTGTTTTTT. It yields the protein CASSQNRGLNEKLFF.

The chain is built from TRBV27 and TRBJ1-5; the D gene is possibly TRBD2 (7 bases). The J call may be in error: the DNA end matches TRBJ2-3 better. This CDR3 has 14 amino acids. CDR1 MNHEY and CDR2 SMNVEV come from the germline V gene (reference sequence). The CDR3 region is CASSDYRDYQPQYF. In DNA form, the CDR3 reads TGTGCCAGCAGTGATTACAGGGACTATCAGCCCCAGTATTTT.

This sequence joins TRBV29-1 and TRBJ2-2; D perhaps matches TRBD2 (5 bases). From germline, CDR1 is SQVTM and CDR2 ANQGSEA. The V end lost 6 bases, the J end lost 0 bases, and 11 bases lay between the germline ends. The CDR3 contains 14 residues. CDR3 DNA sequence: TGCAGCGTCCGCCGGGAAGCGAACACCGGGGAGCTGTTTTTT. Translating it yields CSVRREANTGELFF.

The genes are TRBV19 and TRBJ1-1; D gene unclear. V lost 8 bases, J lost 1 base, and 8 bases lay in between. This CDR3 comprises 12 residues. The germline V gene encodes CDR1 LNHDA and CDR2 SQIVND (reference sequence). This CDR3 reads CASLRENTEAFF. DNA for the CDR3: TGTGCCAGTCTTAGGGAGAACACTGAAGCTTTCTTT.

This clone was seen just once. The chain joins TRBV19 to TRBJ1-5; D is unresolved. Looked up from germline, CDR1 is LNHDA and CDR2 is SQIVND (reference sequence). V was shortened by 4 bases and J by 2 bases, with 6 bases between the two germline ends. There are 13 residues in the CDR3. DNA of the CDR3: TGTGCCAGTAGTACCTCGGGCAATCAGCCCCAGCATTTT. This translates into CASSTSGNQPQHF.